This T cell receptor (beta chain) was sequenced during a study of cytomegalovirus exposure and HLA in healthy donors. Overall study: Of about 400 genotyped donors, roughly 81% clustered with self-reported Caucasian donors.

Overall study findings and caveats: Fewer N-insertions (relative to the approximately 700-donor mean) were reportedly seen in an Asian-associated ancestry cluster in a later analysis.

The length of the CDR3 is 13 residues. V was clipped by 7 bases and J by 3 bases; unmatched bases: 7. Germline CDR1 is SQVTM and CDR2 is ANQGSEA. PCR amplification relied on 60 Vbeta primers (plus 13 Jbeta primers). The data were produced by immunoSEQ multiplex PCR, yet TCRdb's version contains in-frame clones alone and is incomplete. The sample lists 100,000 or so clones; about 80% were seen once. Comment on this clone: Its antigen is unidentified.

The origin of this receptor is a man aged 30 to 45 in good health and CMV-seronegative. The sequenced sample consisted of PBMCs. The V call is TRBV29-1, the J call TRBJ1-1, with 8 bases lining up with TRBD1. The CDR3 coding sequence is TGCAGCGCCACAATACAGGGGGACACTGAAGCTTTCTTT. It specifies CSATIQGDTEAFF.